Shown below are 14 T cell receptor beta chains from a single sample sequenced in a study of graft-versus-host responses after intestinal transplantation. Time point in this sample: postoperative day 105 after intestinal transplantation (dayNNNN = postoperative day). Profiled with immunoSEQ multiplex PCR; TCRdb holds only in-frame clones, not every one. The sample includes roughly 11,000 clones, approximately 90% of them seen just once. This specimen consisted of PBMCs, obtained 105 days after intestinal transplantation. The receptors stem from a human patient who received an intestinal transplant, so some T cells may come from the graft donor.

The chain uses TRBV4-1 and TRBJ2-1; 10 bases are shared with TRBD2. CDR1 is MGHRA, CDR2 YSYEKL, per germline. Trimming took 1 base from V and 7 from J; bases not matched to a gene: 7. The CDR3 has 16 residues. For the CDR3, the DNA is TGCGCCAGCAGCCAAGTGGAGCGGGGGGGAATAAATGAGCAGTTCTTC. Translating it yields CASSQVERGGINEQFF.

The chain has TRBV11-1 and TRBJ2-7; D ambiguous. This CDR3 comprises 14 residues. Trimming shortened V by 5 bases and J by 2 bases, and 13 bases separated the two germline ends. Germline V CDR1 and CDR2: SGHAT, FQDESV (reference sequence). Here the CDR3 DNA reads TGTGCCAGCAGCGCCTCCGGAGACCCCTACGAGCAGTACTTC. Protein sequence: CASSASGDPYEQYF.

DNA of the CDR3: TGTGCCAGCAGCCAGGCGCTAGCGGGGGGCACAGATACGCAGTATTTT. It specifies CASSQALAGGTDTQYF. This chain connects TRBV4-2 to TRBJ2-3; 10 bases are shared with TRBD2. With V trimmed by 3 bases and J by 1 base, 4 bases remained unmatched. The CDR3 sequence is 16 residues long. Germline assignment: CDR1 LGHNA and CDR2 YNFKEQ.

V is TRBV10-3 and J is TRBJ2-7, with D possibly TRBD1 on 5 matching bases. Germline V gene data show CDR1 as ENHRY and CDR2 as SYGVKD. With 10 bases removed from V and 3 bases from J, the gap between germline ends came to 10 bases. The CDR3 loop spans 11 amino acids. The CDR3 region has the DNA TGTGCCAGCCAGGGTTACTACGAGCAGTACTTC. Its protein is CASQGYYEQYF.

J is TRBJ2-1 and V is TRBV10-3, with TRBD2 matching 8 bases. This CDR3 has 18 residues. V dropped 1 base and J dropped 2; count of bases not matched to a gene: 10. CDR1 is ENHRY and CDR2 is SYGVKD in the germline V gene. The CDR3 reads CAISEFRVTSGTYNEQFF. For the CDR3, the DNA is TGTGCCATCAGTGAGTTTCGGGTCACTAGCGGAACCTACAATGAGCAGTTCTTC.

J is TRBJ1-6 and V is TRBV7-6, with D possibly matching TRBD1 (5 bases). The CDR3 runs 14 residues. The V and J ends lost 4 bases and 5 bases respectively, with 9 bases between them. Germline V CDR1 and CDR2: SGHVS, FNYEAQ. For the CDR3, the DNA is TGTGCCAGCAGCTCAGGGCCGGATAATTCACCCCTCCACTTT. It is translated as CASSSGPDNSPLHF. Combining the CDR3 with reference TRBV7-6 and TRBJ1-6 gives the whole variable domain GAGVSQSPRYKVTKRGQDVALRCDPISGHVSLYWYRQALGQGPEFLTYFNYEAQQDKSGLPNDRFSAERPEGSISTLTIQRTEQRDSAMYRCASSSGPDNSPLHFGNGTRLTVT.

This chain uses TRBV6-5 with TRBJ2-2; TRBD2 is a possible D gene (7 bases). Trimming took off 2 bases at V and 7 bases at J, with 14 bases between the two ends. This CDR3 has 15 amino acids. Germline V CDR1 and CDR2: MNHEY, SVGAGI. The CDR3 nucleotides are TGTGCCAGCAGTTACGGGGGGGGCGGGATCGGGGAGCTGTTTTTT. Encoded protein: CASSYGGGGIGELFF.

V gene TRBV10-3 combines with J gene TRBJ2-2; D unclear. The CDR3 totals 14 residues. The germline V gene encodes CDR1 ENHRY and CDR2 SYGVKD. Trimming removed 4 bases at V and 0 bases at J, with 6 bases between. CDR3 sequence: CAISGAANTGELFF. CDR3 bases: TGTGCCATCAGTGGGGCAGCGAACACCGGGGAGCTGTTTTTT.

The chain carries TRBV7-6 and TRBJ2-3; no definite D call. CDR1 and CDR2 (germline): SGHVS, FNYEAQ. The V end lost 1 base, the J end lost 9 bases, and 14 bases lay between the germline ends. The CDR3 runs to 14 residues. This CDR3 is CASSLERQPGTQYF. The CDR3 DNA is TGTGCCAGCAGCTTAGAACGGCAGCCTGGGACGCAGTATTTT.

The J gene is TRBJ1-2, the V gene TRBV2; 11 bases map to TRBD1. This CDR3 is 15 amino acids long. The V segment lost 5 bases and the J segment 4 bases; nucleotides outside the gene matches: 6. Germline V gives CDR1 SNHLY, CDR2 FYNNEI. The CDR3 reads CASSSTGTGGYGYTF. The CDR3 DNA is TGTGCCAGCAGTTCGACCGGGACAGGGGGCTATGGCTACACCTTC.

This chain links TRBV6-5 with TRBJ2-1; weak D call: TRBD2 (6 bases). Germline loops: CDR1 MNHEY, CDR2 SVGAGI. V was clipped by 2 bases and J by 7 bases, with 15 bases between them. The CDR3 has 15 residues. The CDR3 DNA reads TGTGCCAGCAGTTACGAACTAGCAGCTTTGAATGAGCAGTTCTTC. It codes for CASSYELAALNEQFF.

The chain has TRBV2 and TRBJ2-7; 7 bases are a match to TRBD1. This CDR3 has 14 amino acids. V was pared by 3 bases and J by 2 bases, with 4 bases of the junction left unmatched. Germline CDR1 SNHLY, CDR2 FYNNEI. Here the CDR3 reads CASSEVQGAYEQYF. The CDR3 nucleotides are TGTGCCAGCAGTGAGGTTCAGGGGGCCTACGAGCAGTACTTC.

The V gene is TRBV20-1, the J gene TRBJ2-5; tentative D call: TRBD1 (6 bases). Germline V gene lookup returns CDR1 DFQATT and CDR2 SNEGSKA (reference sequence). V gave up 2 bases and J gave up 5 bases, with 6 bases separating them. The CDR3 is made up of 11 amino acids. The CDR3 nucleotides are TGCAGTGCTAGAAGGGGGGAGACCCAGTACTTC. This translates into CSARRGETQYF.

This clone has only one observation. The rearrangement links TRBV7-9 to TRBJ2-1; TRBD2 aligns across 9 bases. This CDR3 is built from 17 residues. With V trimmed by 5 bases and J by 6 bases, 14 bases remained unmatched. Germline loops: CDR1 SEHNR, CDR2 FQNEAQ (reference sequence). This CDR3 reads CASSLSGRWTSVNEQFF. The CDR3 bases are TGTGCCAGCAGCCTATCAGGGCGGTGGACTAGCGTCAATGAGCAGTTCTTC.